This entry lists 24 T cell receptor beta chains sequenced from one sample in a study of T cells in Graves' hyperthyroidism and ophthalmopathy. Regions amplified from RNA transcripts were the TCR beta CDR3 regions. A first-round RT-PCR of the TCR CDR3 used the HTBI primer set. Using its own MiXCR run on the multiplex PCR reads, TCRdb lists one record per CDR3 protein. In the table there are under 300,000 distinct CDR3 sequences, roughly 15% of which are singletons. Sample: blood. Receptor source: a woman aged 45 to 65 with Graves' hyperthyroidism that later progressed to Graves' ophthalmopathy.

The table lists this clonotype with many counts. The chain employs TRBV30 and TRBJ2-3; 9 positions agree with TRBD1. The J segment lost 1 base and the V segment lost 6 bases, leaving 2 bases of the junction unmatched. From germline, CDR1 is GTSNPN and CDR2 SVGIG (reference sequence). This CDR3 region has 13 residues. The CDR3 DNA follows: TGTGCCTGTCACAGGGGGCGCACAGATACGCAGTATTTT. Translation gives CACHRGRTDTQYF.

This clonotype was counted at least ten times. The chain has TRBV5-5 and TRBJ2-7; D call uncertain. CDR1 and CDR2 (germline): SGHKS, YYEKEE (reference sequence). The CDR3 contains 14 residues. V lost 0 bases and J 2 bases, leaving 9 bases between the germline ends. CDR3 region: CASSLGIGTYEQYF. CDR3 nucleotide sequence: TGTGCCAGCAGCTTGGGGATAGGAACCTACGAGCAGTACTTC.

This clonotype has a count of ten or more. The chain recombines TRBV5-1 with TRBJ1-1; 7 nucleotides align to TRBD1. V lost 1 base, J lost 0 bases, and 3 bases stayed unmatched. The CDR3 runs 15 residues. CDR1 SGHRS and CDR2 YFSETQ come from the germline V gene. DNA for the CDR3: TGCGCCAGCAGCTTGTTGCAGGGGGTGAACACTGAAGCTTTCTTT. This sequence encodes CASSLLQGVNTEAFF.

The chain recombines TRBV6-1 with TRBJ2-1, with 11 bases fitting TRBD2. There are 17 residues in the CDR3. CDR1 MNHNS and CDR2 SASEGT come from the germline V gene. V lost 2 bases, J lost 4 bases, and 7 bases stayed unmatched. The CDR3 sequence: CASSENHRLAGYNEQFF. DNA for the CDR3: TGTGCCAGCAGTGAAAATCACCGACTAGCGGGGTACAATGAGCAGTTCTTC.

This clonotype was counted many times. J is TRBJ2-6 and V is TRBV5-1, with 8 bases matching TRBD2. CDR1 and CDR2 (germline): SGHRS, YFSETQ. J was trimmed by 0 bases and V by 0 bases; bases with no gene match: 5. The CDR3 sequence is 18 residues long. The DNA of the CDR3 is TGCGCCAGCAGCTTGGTCCTAGCGGGCCTCTCTGGGGCCAACGTCCTGACTTTC. Protein: CASSLVLAGLSGANVLTF. Full variable domain (rest looked up from reference TRBV5-1 and TRBJ2-6): KAGVTQTPRYLIKTRGQQVTLSCSPISGHRSVSWYQQTPGQGLQFLFEYFSETQRNKGNFPGRFSGRQFSNSRSEMNVSTLELGDSALYLCASSLVLAGLSGANVLTFGAGSRLTVL.

This clonotype was seen repeatedly, ten times or more. The V and J genes are TRBV6-1 and TRBJ1-3; maybe TRBD1 (6 bases). This CDR3 spans 17 amino acids. Germline V CDR1 and CDR2: MNHNS, SASEGT. The V gene lost 5 bases and the J gene lost 0 bases, with 17 bases spanning the gap. The CDR3 region is CASSPGGHRFSGNTIYF. CDR3 DNA sequence: TGTGCCAGCAGTCCCGGGGGACACCGGTTCTCTGGAAACACCATATATTTT.

Note on this clonotype: A much larger clonotype is one base distant, so this may be a read error. This chain uses TRBV6-5 with TRBJ1-3; 7 bases line up with TRBD1. This CDR3 comprises 14 residues. Germline V gene data show CDR1 as MNHEY and CDR2 as SVGAGI. CDR3 protein: CAGSLTGTGNTIYF. The CDR3 region has the DNA TGTGCCGGCAGTTTGACAGGGACTGGAAACACCATATATTTT.

This clonotype was counted many times. The chain combines TRBV6-4 with TRBJ1-1, with 8 bases lining up with TRBD1. Germline CDR1 MRHNA, CDR2 SNTAGT. V shed 2 bases, J shed 4 bases, and the junction held 3 bases outside the gene matches. The CDR3 loop spans 14 amino acids. CDR3 nucleotides: TGTGCCAGCAGTGACAGGGACAGGTTCACTGAAGCTTTCTTT. Translated, it gives CASSDRDRFTEAFF.

In its sample, this clonotype was seen many times. The chain uses TRBV9 and TRBJ2-7; TRBD2 aligns across 7 bases. From germline, CDR1 is SGDLS and CDR2 YYNGEE. CDR3 length: 16 amino acids. J lost 5 bases, V lost 3 bases, and 14 bases had no gene match. CDR3 region: CASSGRAGELLHEQYF. DNA of the CDR3: TGTGCCAGCAGCGGACGGGCGGGAGAGCTGCTCCACGAGCAGTACTTC.

This clonotype occurred many times. The J gene is TRBJ1-1, the V gene TRBV20-1; D gene ambiguous. The CDR3 contains 13 residues. The germline CDR1 and CDR2 sequences are DFQATT and SNEGSKA (reference sequence). Deletions cut 5 bases from V and 7 bases from J, with 17 bases between. CDR3 region: CSAGPNDGSEAFF. In nucleotides, the CDR3 is TGCAGTGCTGGCCCCAATGATGGAAGTGAAGCTTTCTTT.

A note on this clonotype: This likely comes from a read error, as the CDR3 has no conserved phenylalanine or tryptophan at its end. The J gene is TRBJ2-7, the V gene TRBV5-1, with D perhaps TRBD2 (5 bases). Germline CDR1 SGHRS, CDR2 YFSETQ. The CDR3 length is 13 residues. Trimming pared 3 bases from V and 4 bases from J, leaving 11 bases between. CDR3 coding DNA: TGCGCCAGCAGCTGGCCGGGAACTTACGAGCAGTACCTC. Its protein product is CASSWPGTYEQYL.

This clonotype was seen at least ten times. The chain employs TRBV11-2 and TRBJ2-7, with D perhaps matching TRBD1 (6 bases). This CDR3 has 16 amino acids. Germline V gene data show CDR1 as SGHAT and CDR2 as FQNNGV. V was shortened by 5 bases and J by 0 bases, with 17 bases between the two germline ends. The CDR3 DNA reads TGTGCCAGCAGCCCAGGGGTGGGGATAAGCTCCTACGAGCAGTACTTC. Its protein product is CASSPGVGISSYEQYF.

This clonotype was recorded many times. The rearrangement joins TRBV20-1 to TRBJ2-3; 9 bases are shared with TRBD1. Germline V gene data show CDR1 as DFQATT and CDR2 as SNEGSKA (reference sequence). This CDR3 is built from 15 residues. J was trimmed by 3 bases and V by 4 bases; bases with no gene match: 8. The DNA of the CDR3 is TGCAGTGCTAACCGCGGACAGGGGAGGACAGATACGCAGTATTTT. It yields the protein CSANRGQGRTDTQYF.

This clonotype was counted many times. This chain uses TRBV11-2 with TRBJ2-7; D is unresolved. The CDR3 has 12 residues. Germline V CDR1 and CDR2: SGHAT, FQNNGV. Trimming stripped 2 bases from V and 6 bases from J, with 8 bases between. Here the CDR3 reads CASSLRSGEQYF. The CDR3 DNA sequence: TGTGCCAGCAGCTTAAGGAGTGGCGAGCAGTACTTC.

The J gene is TRBJ2-1, the V gene TRBV7-9, with TRBD2 identical over 16 bases. J lost 8 bases, V lost 4 bases, and 14 bases had no gene match. CDR3 size: 19 residues. Germline V CDR1 and CDR2: SEHNR, FQNEAQ (reference sequence). Here the CDR3 reads CASSSGLAGGPNGRDEQFF. The CDR3 DNA sequence: TGTGCCAGCAGCTCGGGACTAGCGGGAGGGCCAAACGGTAGAGATGAGCAGTTCTTC.

This clonotype was recorded at least ten times. The rearrangement uses TRBV27 and TRBJ2-7, with D perhaps TRBD1 or TRBD2 (5 bases each). V was pared by 3 bases and J by 5 bases, with 23 bases between. The germline CDR1 and CDR2 sequences are MNHEY and SMNVEV (reference sequence). The CDR3 runs 17 residues. The CDR3 DNA follows: TGTGCCAGCAGTTTTGTACCGGGACCAACTTTAATTCACGAGCAGTACTTC. Amino acids: CASSFVPGPTLIHEQYF.

This chain connects TRBV6-2 or TRBV6-3 to TRBJ2-3; D gene uncertain. The length of the CDR3 is 14 residues. Germline CDR1 is MNHEY and CDR2 is SVGEGT. V shed 7 bases and J shed 2 bases, with 13 bases lying between them. The CDR3 sequence: CASTRAPSTDTQYF. For the CDR3, the DNA is TGTGCCAGCACCCGGGCACCCTCCACAGATACGCAGTATTTT.

This clonotype came up many times. This chain uses TRBV18 with TRBJ1-1, with a possible D match to TRBD1 (5 bases). Looked up from germline, CDR1 is KGHSH and CDR2 is LQKENI. Trimming pared 0 bases from V and 0 bases from J, leaving 11 bases between. This CDR3 region has 16 residues. CDR3 DNA sequence: TGTGCCAGCTCACCACCGAGTATGGGGCTGAACACTGAAGCTTTCTTT. Amino acids: CASSPPSMGLNTEAFF.

At least ten counts were recorded for this clonotype. This sequence joins TRBV7-2 and TRBJ2-1, with a tentative D call TRBD1 (5 bases). V lost 4 bases to trimming and J lost 0 bases, with 10 bases between them. The CDR3 consists of 15 residues. Germline-derived CDR1 and CDR2 are SGHTA and FQGNSA. The CDR3 loop reads CASSSRQSSYNEQFF. In DNA, the CDR3 is TGTGCCAGCAGCTCCCGACAGAGCTCCTACAATGAGCAGTTCTTC.

In the case of this clonotype: One base away lies a much larger clone, so this may be a sequencing read error. The chain couples TRBV10-2 to TRBJ2-7; either TRBD1 or TRBD2 may supply D (6 bases each). Germline lookup yields CDR1 WSHSY and CDR2 SAAADI. The CDR3 spans 15 residues. V was shortened by 7 bases and J by 0 bases, with 16 bases between the two germline ends. CDR3 residues: CASKLTSRGSYEQYF. CDR3 in DNA: TGCGCCAGCAAGCTTACTAGCAGGGGCTCCTACGAGCAGTACTTC.

At least ten counts were recorded for this clonotype. The chain has TRBV20-1 and TRBJ2-7, with 8 bases that match TRBD2. Germline CDR1 reads DFQATT; CDR2 reads SNEGSKA (reference sequence). The CDR3 totals 14 residues. V was clipped by 6 bases and J by 0 bases; unmatched bases: 7. Here the CDR3 reads CSAGGGGGSYEQYF. The CDR3 nucleotides are TGCAGTGCCGGGGGGGGGGGAGGCTCCTACGAGCAGTACTTC.

This clonotype was detected a few times. This chain joins TRBV20-1 and TRBJ2-3; 8 positions agree with TRBD2. CDR3 size: 14 residues. Germline V gene data show CDR1 as DFQATT and CDR2 as SNEGSKA (reference sequence). Unmatched junction bases numbered 6, after V lost 5 bases and J lost 2 bases. CDR3 protein: CSARREGNTDTQYF. As DNA, the CDR3 is TGCAGTGCTCGCCGGGAGGGCAACACAGATACGCAGTATTTT.

This chain connects TRBV4-1 to TRBJ1-2, with 8 bases identical to TRBD1. CDR1 is MGHRA and CDR2 is YSYEKL in the germline V gene. With V trimmed by 3 bases and J by 4 bases, 7 bases remained unmatched. The CDR3 consists of 15 residues. The CDR3 DNA reads as TGCGCCAGCAGCCAGTACAGGGGGAGCCGCTATGGCTACACCTTC. Its protein product is CASSQYRGSRYGYTF.

This clonotype appeared a few times. This sequence joins TRBV5-5 and TRBJ2-6; D is ambiguous. CDR1 and CDR2 from the germline V gene are SGHKS and YYEKEE (reference sequence). V was shortened by 0 bases and J by 0 bases, with 4 bases between the two germline ends. The CDR3 covers 15 residues. The CDR3 is CASSLESSGANVLTF. The CDR3 DNA follows: TGTGCCAGCAGCTTGGAGTCCTCTGGGGCCAACGTCCTGACTTTC.